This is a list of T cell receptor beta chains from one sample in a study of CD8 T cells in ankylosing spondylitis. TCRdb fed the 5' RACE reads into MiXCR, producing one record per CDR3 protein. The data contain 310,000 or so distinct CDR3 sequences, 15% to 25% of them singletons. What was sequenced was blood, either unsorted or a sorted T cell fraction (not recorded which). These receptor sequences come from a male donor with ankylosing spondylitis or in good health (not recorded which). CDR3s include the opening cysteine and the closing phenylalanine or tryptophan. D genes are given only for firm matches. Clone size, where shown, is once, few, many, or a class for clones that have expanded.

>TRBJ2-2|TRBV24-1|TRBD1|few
TGTGCCACCAGTGATGGACAGGTTCCCGGGGAGCTGTTTTTT
CATSDGQVPGELFF
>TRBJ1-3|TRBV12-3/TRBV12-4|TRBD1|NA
TGTGCCAGCAGTTCGAGGCCCACAGGGGTTGGAAACACCATATATTTT
CASSSRPTGVGNTIYF
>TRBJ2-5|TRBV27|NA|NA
TGTGCCAGCAGGAGAACAGGCTTTGAGACCCAGTACTTC
CASRRTGFETQYF
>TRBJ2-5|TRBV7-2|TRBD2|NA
TGTGCCAGCAGCTTTAGCGGGGGGAAAGGAGAGACCCAGTACTTC
CASSFSGGKGETQYF
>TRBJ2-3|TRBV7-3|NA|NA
TGTGCCAGCAGCTCCAGGACTGACACAGATACGCAGTATTTT
CASSSRTDTDTQYF
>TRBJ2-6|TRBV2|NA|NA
TGTGCCAGCAGTGGATGGGAGGCCAACGTCCTGACTTTC
CASSGWEANVLTF
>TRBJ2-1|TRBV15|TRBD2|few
TGTGCCACCAGCAGAATAGCGGGGGACTACAATGAGCAGTTCTTC
CATSRIAGDYNEQFF
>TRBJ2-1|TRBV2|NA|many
TGTGCCAGCAGGTGGGATAGCTCCTACAATGAGCAGTTCTTC
CASRWDSSYNEQFF
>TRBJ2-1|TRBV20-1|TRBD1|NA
TGCAGTGCTATCCCCGGGACAGGGTCCTACAATGAGCAGTTCTTC
CSAIPGTGSYNEQFF
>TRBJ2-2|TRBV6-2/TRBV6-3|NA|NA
TGTGCCAGCAGACAACTCGGGGTGACCGGGGAGCTGTTTTTT
CASRQLGVTGELFF
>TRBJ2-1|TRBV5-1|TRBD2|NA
TGCGCCAGCAGCTTGGGTCCAGCGGGAGTCCACAATGAGCAGTTCTTC
CASSLGPAGVHNEQFF
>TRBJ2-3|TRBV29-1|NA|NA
TGCAGCACAGGAGGGGTCACAGATACGCAGTATTTT
CSTGGVTDTQYF
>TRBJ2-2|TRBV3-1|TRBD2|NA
TGTGCCAGCAGCCAAGTCTCTAGCGGGGGGAACACCGGGGAGCTGTTTTTT
CASSQVSSGGNTGELFF
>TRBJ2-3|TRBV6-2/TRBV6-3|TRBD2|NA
TGTGCCAGCAGCCTACCGGGGGGAATTTCAACAGATACGCAGTATTTT
CASSLPGGISTDTQYF
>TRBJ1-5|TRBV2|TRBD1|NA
TGTGCCAGCAGTGCTGACAGGGAGGCTCAGCCCCAGCATTTT
CASSADREAQPQHF
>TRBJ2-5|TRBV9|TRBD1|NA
TGTGCCAGCAGCGCGGGACAGGGTCCGCAAGAGACCCAGTACTTC
CASSAGQGPQETQYF
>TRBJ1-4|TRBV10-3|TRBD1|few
TGTGCCATCAGTTTGGGGACAGGGGTTGGTGAAAAACTGTTTTTT
CAISLGTGVGEKLFF
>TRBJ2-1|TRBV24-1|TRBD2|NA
TGTGCCACCAGCGCCCGACTAGCGGGAGGGATCAATGAGCAGTTCTTC
CATSARLAGGINEQFF
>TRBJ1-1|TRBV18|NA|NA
TGTGCCAGCTTCCGGGGAGCCTCGAACACTGAAGCTTTCTTT
CASFRGASNTEAFF
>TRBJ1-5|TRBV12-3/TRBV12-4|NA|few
TGTGCCAGCAGTTTAGGGGATGGACGAAATCAGCCCCAGCATTTT
CASSLGDGRNQPQHF
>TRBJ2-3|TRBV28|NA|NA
TGTGCCAGCATGACAGATCAAACAGATACGCAGTATTTT
CASMTDQTDTQYF
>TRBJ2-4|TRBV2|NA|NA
TGTGTCAGCACCGAAGGCTGGACACCCAAAAACATTCAGTACTTC
CVSTEGWTPKNIQYF
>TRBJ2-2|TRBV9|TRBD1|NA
TGTGCCAGCAGCGCCCCTGGGACAGGTGCCACCGGGGAGCTGTTTTTT
CASSAPGTGATGELFF
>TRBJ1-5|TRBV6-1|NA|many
TGTGCCAGCATTCTGAATAGCAATCAGCCCCAGCATTTT
CASILNSNQPQHF
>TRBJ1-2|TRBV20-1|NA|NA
TGCAGTGTACGACAGAGGGATTTCTATGGCTACACCTTC
CSVRQRDFYGYTF
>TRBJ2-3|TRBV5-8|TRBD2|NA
TGTGCCAGCAGCTTGACGGGACTAGCGGGAACCGCGCAGTATTTT
CASSLTGLAGTAQYF
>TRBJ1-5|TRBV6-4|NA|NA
TGTGCCAGCAGTGAAGGTATAGGGCAGGGGATCCATCAGCCCCAGCATTTT
CASSEGIGQGIHQPQHF
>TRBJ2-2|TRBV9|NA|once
TGTGCCAGCAGCGTAGCTCGGGGTTCCGGGGAGCTGTTTTTT
CASSVARGSGELFF
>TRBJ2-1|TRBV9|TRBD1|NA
TGTGCCAGCAGCCTCGGCAGGGGGATCTACAATGAGCAGTTCTTC
CASSLGRGIYNEQFF
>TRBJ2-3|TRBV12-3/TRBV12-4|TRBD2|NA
TGTGCCAGCAGTTTTGCCCCAGCGGGAGGGGGAGATACGCAGTATTTT
CASSFAPAGGGDTQYF
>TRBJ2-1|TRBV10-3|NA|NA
TGTGCCATCAGTGCTACCCACAATGAGCAGTTCTTC
CAISATHNEQFF
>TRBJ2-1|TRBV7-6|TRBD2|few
TGTGCCAGCAGCGCGCAAGCCCGGACTAGCGGGTACAATGAGCAGTTCTTC
CASSAQARTSGYNEQFF
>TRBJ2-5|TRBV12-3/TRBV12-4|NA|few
TGTGCCAGCAGTTGGCAGGGGGGTCAGGTTGAGTACTTC
CASSWQGGQVEYF
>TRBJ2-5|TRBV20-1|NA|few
TGCAGTGCTAGAGCGAAGGACGGAGGATGGAGGTCAAACCAAGAGACCCAGTACTTC
CSARAKDGGWRSNQETQYF
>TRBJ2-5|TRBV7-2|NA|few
TGTGCCAGCAGCTTATCCGGGGGGCCCTTAAAGACCCAGTACTTC
CASSLSGGPLKTQYF
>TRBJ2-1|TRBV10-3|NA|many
TGTGCCATCAGTGAGTCTGGGGGACCCTACAATGAGCAGTTCTTC
CAISESGGPYNEQFF
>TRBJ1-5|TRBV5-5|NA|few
TGTGCCAGCAGCTTATTGAGTTCTCAGGGCAATCAGCCCCAGCATTTT
CASSLLSSQGNQPQHF
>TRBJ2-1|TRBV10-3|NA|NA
TGTGCCACCAACAGGGAGCTGACCAATGAGCAGTTCTTC
CATNRELTNEQFF
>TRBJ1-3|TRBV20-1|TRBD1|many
TGCAGTGCTAGAAGCAGGGGGCGGAACACCATATATTTT
CSARSRGRNTIYF
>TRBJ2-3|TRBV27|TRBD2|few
TGTGCCAGCAGTTTCGCGGGAGGGAGGACAGATACGCAGTATTTT
CASSFAGGRTDTQYF
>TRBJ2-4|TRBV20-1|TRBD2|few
TGCAGTGTGAGTCGAGGATGGACTAGCGGGAGGGAAGACATTCAGTACTTC
CSVSRGWTSGREDIQYF
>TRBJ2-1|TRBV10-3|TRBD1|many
TGTGCCATCAGTGAAGGGACAGGGGGACATGAGCAGTTCTTC
CAISEGTGGHEQFF
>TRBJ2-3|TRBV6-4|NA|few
TGTGCCAGCAGTGACCAAACGGGGGGCCTCAAGGATACGCAGTATTTT
CASSDQTGGLKDTQYF
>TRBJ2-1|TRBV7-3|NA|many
TGTGCCAGCAGCTTTGGGGGGGCGCAGGATGAGCAGTTCTTC
CASSFGGAQDEQFF
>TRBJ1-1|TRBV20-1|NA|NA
TGCAGTGCTAGTAGGTCAGGGAAGATGAACACTGAAGCTTTCTTT
CSASRSGKMNTEAFF
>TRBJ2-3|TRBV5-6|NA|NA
TGTGCCAGCAGCCGCCGAGGGGGATCAGATACGCAGTATTTT
CASSRRGGSDTQYF
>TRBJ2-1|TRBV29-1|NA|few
TGCAGCGCAGGGCGGTCAGGGACCTACAATGAGCAGTTCTTC
CSAGRSGTYNEQFF
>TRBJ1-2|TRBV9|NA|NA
TGTGCCAGCAGCTTGCGACTGGCCGGGGGCTACACCTTC
CASSLRLAGGYTF
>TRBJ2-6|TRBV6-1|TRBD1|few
TGTGCCAGCAGCCGCTCCGGGACAGGGAACTCTGGGGCCAACGTCCTGACTTTC
CASSRSGTGNSGANVLTF
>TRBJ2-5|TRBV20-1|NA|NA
TGCAGTGCTAGAGACCCTAGCAGATTGGGCCAAGAGACCCAGTACTTC
CSARDPSRLGQETQYF
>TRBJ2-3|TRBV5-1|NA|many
TGCGCCAGCAGCTTGGATGAGGGAGCGCAGTATTTT
CASSLDEGAQYF
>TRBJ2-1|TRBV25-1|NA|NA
TGTGCCAGTAGCTCGGGGCGGGATTACAATGAGCAGTTCTTC
CASSSGRDYNEQFF
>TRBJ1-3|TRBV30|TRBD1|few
TGTGCCTGGAGAGGGACAGAGGCGGCATACTCTGGAAACACCATATATTTT
CAWRGTEAAYSGNTIYF